This T cell receptor beta chain emerged from a study of blood T cell repertoires in COVID-19. As for the study in general: Donors in the United States, Italy and Spain gave samples during acute or convalescent COVID-19. Nucleic acid was either cDNA or gDNA, and it came from T cells, B-cell-depleted T cells, or PBMCs.

The CDR3 runs 17 residues. Germline-derived CDR1 and CDR2 are SGHTS and YDEGEE. The V and J ends lost 0 bases and 0 bases respectively, with 15 bases between them. Per the authors' pipeline: Amplification with reference gene primers provided the estimates of nucleated cell counts. The table came from immunoSEQ multiplex PCR; TCRdb's copy has only in-frame clones and leaves some out. The V and J calls and clone size come from that table; D and trimming were worked out from the DNA. This sample carries roughly 250,000 clones, 82% of them seen once, and the ten largest clones take approximately 4.8%. Sequencing was done on a sample of peripheral blood. The source is a woman in her seventies with acute or convalescent COVID-19. The rearrangement links TRBV5-8 to TRBJ1-1; tentative D call: TRBD1 (5 bases). The CDR3 DNA reads as TGTGCCAGCAGCTTGGGTATTCGCAGGGCTATGAACACTGAAGCTTTCTTT. Translation: CASSLGIRRAMNTEAFF. Full variable domain (outside the CDR3, taken from reference TRBV5-8 and TRBJ1-1): EAGVTQSPTHLIKTRGQQATLRCSPISGHTSVYWYQQALGLGLQFLLWYDEGEERNRGNFPPRFSGRQFPNYSSELNVNALELEDSALYLCASSLGIRRAMNTEAFFGQGTRLTVV.